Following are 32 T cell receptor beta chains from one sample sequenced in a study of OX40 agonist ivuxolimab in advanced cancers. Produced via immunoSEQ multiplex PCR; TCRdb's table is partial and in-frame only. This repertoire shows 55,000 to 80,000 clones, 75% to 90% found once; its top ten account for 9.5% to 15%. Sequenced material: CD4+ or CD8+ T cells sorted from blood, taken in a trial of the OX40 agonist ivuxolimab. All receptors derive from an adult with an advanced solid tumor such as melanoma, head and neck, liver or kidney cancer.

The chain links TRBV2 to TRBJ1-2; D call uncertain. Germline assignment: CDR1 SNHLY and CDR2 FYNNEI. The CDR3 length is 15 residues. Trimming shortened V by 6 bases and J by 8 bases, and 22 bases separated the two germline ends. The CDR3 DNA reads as TGTGCCAGCAGACCTCCCATACGGGAAAAAGGCGGCTACACCTTC. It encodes CASRPPIREKGGYTF.

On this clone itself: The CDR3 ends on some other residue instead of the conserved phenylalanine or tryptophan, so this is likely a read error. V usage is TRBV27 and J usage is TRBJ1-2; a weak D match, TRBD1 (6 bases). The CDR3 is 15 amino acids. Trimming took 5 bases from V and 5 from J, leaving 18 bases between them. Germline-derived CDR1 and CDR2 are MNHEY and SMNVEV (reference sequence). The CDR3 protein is CASSQLQGSLYGYTV. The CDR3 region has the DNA TGTGCCAGCAGTCAATTACAGGGTTCACTATATGGCTACACCGTC.

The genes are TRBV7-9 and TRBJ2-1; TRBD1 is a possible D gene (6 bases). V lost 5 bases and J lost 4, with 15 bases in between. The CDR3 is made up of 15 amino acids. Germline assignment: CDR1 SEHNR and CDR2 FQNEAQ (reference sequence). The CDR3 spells CASSPTGPGYNEQFF. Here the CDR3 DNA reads TGTGCCAGCAGCCCTACAGGGCCGGGGTACAATGAGCAGTTCTTC.

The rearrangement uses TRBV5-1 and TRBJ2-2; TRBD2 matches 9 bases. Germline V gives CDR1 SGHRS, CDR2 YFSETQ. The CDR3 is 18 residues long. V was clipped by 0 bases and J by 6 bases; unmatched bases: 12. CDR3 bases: TGCGCCAGCAGCTTGGGGTTAGCGGGAGCTGGTCTGGCCGGGGAGCTGTTTTTT. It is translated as CASSLGLAGAGLAGELFF.

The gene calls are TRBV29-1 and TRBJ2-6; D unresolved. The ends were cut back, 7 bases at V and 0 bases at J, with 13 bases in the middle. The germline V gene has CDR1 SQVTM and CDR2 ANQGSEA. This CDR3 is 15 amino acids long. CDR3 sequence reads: CSAWLLYSGANVLTF. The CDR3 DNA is TGCAGCGCCTGGCTCCTTTACTCTGGGGCCAACGTCCTGACTTTC.

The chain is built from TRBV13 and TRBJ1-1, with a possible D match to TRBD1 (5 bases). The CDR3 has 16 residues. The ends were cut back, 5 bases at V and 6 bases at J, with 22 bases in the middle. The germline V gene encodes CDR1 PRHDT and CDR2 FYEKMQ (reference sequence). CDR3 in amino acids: CASSPNTGRLRAEAFF. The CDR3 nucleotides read TGTGCCAGCAGCCCCAACACGGGACGGCTAAGGGCTGAAGCTTTCTTT.

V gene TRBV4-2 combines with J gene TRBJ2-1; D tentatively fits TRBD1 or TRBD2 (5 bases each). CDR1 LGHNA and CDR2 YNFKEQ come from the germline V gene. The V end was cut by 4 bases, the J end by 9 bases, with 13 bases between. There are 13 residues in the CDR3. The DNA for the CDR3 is TGTGCCAGCAGCCCCCGGATTGGGGGTGAGCAGTTCTTC. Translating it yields CASSPRIGGEQFF.

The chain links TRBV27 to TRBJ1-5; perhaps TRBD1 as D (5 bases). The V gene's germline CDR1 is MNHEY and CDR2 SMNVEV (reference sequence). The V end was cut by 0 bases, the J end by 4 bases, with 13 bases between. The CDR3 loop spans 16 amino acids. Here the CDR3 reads CASSLSRSGRNQPQHF. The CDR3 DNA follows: TGTGCCAGCAGTTTATCAAGGTCGGGACGGAATCAGCCCCAGCATTTT.

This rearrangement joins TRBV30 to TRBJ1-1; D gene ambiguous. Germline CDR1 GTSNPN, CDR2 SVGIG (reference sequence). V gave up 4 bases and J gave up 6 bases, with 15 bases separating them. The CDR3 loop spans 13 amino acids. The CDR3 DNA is TGTGCCTGGACCCTTACACGCGGGGCTGAAGCTTTCTTT. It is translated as CAWTLTRGAEAFF.

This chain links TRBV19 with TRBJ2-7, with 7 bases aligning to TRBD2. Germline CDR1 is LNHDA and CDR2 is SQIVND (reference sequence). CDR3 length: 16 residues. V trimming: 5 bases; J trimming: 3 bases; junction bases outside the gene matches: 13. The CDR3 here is CASSPSASGGVYEQYF. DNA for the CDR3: TGTGCCAGTAGTCCATCTGCTAGCGGAGGGGTCTACGAGCAGTACTTC.

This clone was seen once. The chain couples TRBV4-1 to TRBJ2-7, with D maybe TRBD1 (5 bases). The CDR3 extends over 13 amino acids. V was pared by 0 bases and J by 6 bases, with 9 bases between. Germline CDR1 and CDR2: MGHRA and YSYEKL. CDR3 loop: CASSQDWGSEQYF. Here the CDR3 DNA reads TGCGCCAGCAGCCAAGATTGGGGCTCCGAGCAGTACTTC.

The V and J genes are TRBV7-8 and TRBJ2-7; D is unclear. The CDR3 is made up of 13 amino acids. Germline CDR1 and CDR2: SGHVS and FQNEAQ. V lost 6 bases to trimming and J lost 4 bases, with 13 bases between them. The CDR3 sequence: CASSGEEWYEQYF. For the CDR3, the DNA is TGTGCCAGCAGTGGAGAGGAATGGTACGAGCAGTACTTC. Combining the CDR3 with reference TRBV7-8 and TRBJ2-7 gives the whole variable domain GAGVSQSPRYKVAKRGQDVALRCDPISGHVSLFWYQQALGQGPEFLTYFQNEAQLDKSGLPSDRFFAERPEGSVSTLKIQRTQQEDSAVYLCASSGEEWYEQYFGPGTRLTVT.

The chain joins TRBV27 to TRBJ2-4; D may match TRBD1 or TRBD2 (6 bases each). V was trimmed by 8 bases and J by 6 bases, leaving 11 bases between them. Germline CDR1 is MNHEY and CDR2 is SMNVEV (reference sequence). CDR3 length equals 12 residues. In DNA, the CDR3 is TGTGCCAGCGGCAGGGGAGGAAACATTCAGTACTTC. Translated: CASGRGGNIQYF.

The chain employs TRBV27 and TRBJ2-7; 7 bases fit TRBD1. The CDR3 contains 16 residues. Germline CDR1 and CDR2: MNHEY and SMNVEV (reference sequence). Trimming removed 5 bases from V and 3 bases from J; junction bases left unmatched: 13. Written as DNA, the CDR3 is TGTGCCAGCAGTGACCTTGGGACAGAGAGGAGCTACGAGCAGTACTTC. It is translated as CASSDLGTERSYEQYF.

The CDR3 loop reads CASSPRGPPGEKLFF. Here the CDR3 DNA reads TGTGCCAGCAGTCCCCGGGGGCCGCCGGGCGAAAAACTGTTTTTT. V and J are TRBV27 and TRBJ1-4; a possible D gene is TRBD1 (6 bases). Between the trimmed V and J ends, which lost 5 bases and 8 bases, there was a span of 18 bases. The CDR3 runs 15 residues. The V gene's germline CDR1 is MNHEY and CDR2 SMNVEV (reference sequence).

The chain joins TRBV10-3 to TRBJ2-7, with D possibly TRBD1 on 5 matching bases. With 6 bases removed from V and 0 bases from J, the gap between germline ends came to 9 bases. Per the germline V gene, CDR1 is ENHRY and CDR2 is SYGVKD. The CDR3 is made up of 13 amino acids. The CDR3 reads CAIRSGNSYEQYF. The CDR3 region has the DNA TGTGCCATCAGATCAGGGAACTCCTACGAGCAGTACTTC.

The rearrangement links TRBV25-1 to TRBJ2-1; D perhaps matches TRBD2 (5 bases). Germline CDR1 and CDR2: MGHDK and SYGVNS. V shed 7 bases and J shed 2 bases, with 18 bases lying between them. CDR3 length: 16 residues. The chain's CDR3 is CASTADGEFAYNEQFF. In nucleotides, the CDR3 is TGTGCCAGCACGGCCGACGGGGAGTTTGCCTACAATGAGCAGTTCTTC.

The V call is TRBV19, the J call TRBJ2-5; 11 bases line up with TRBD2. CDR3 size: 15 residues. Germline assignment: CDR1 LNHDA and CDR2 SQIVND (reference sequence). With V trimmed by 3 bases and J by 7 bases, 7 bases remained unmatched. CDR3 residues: CASSIQTSGEATQYF. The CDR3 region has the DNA TGTGCCAGTAGTATTCAGACTAGCGGGGAAGCGACCCAGTACTTC.

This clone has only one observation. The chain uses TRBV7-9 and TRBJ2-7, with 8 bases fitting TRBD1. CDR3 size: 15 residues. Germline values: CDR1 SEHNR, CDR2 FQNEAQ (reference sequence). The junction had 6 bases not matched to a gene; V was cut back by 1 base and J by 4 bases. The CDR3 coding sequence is TGTGCCAGCAGCTTAGTTCCCAGGGGGCGGTACGAGCAGTACTTC. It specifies CASSLVPRGRYEQYF.

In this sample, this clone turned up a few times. CDR3 nucleotide sequence: TGTGCCAGCAGCTTAGGTGGCCCCACTAGCAATCAGCCCCAGCATTTT. Translating it yields CASSLGGPTSNQPQHF. V usage is TRBV7-9 and J usage is TRBJ1-5; D remains ambiguous. Germline loops: CDR1 SEHNR, CDR2 FQNEAQ (reference sequence). Trimming took off 1 base at V and 0 bases at J, with 10 bases between the two ends. The CDR3 is 16 residues long.

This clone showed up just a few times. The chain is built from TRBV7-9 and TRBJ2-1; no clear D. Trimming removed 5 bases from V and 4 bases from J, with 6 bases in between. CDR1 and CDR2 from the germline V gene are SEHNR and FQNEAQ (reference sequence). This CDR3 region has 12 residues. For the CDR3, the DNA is TGTGCCAGCAGCCCTAGTTACAATGAGCAGTTCTTC. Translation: CASSPSYNEQFF.

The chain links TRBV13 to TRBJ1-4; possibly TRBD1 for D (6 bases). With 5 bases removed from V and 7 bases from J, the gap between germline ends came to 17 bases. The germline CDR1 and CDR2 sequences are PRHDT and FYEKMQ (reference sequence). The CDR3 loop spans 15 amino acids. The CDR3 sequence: CASSPGGALFEKLFF. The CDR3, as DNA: TGTGCCAGCAGCCCGGGGGGGGCGCTTTTTGAAAAACTGTTTTTT. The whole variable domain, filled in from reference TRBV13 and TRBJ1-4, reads AAGVIQSPRHLIKEKRETATLKCYPIPRHDTVYWYQQGPGQDPQFLISFYEKMQSDKGSIPDRFSAQQFSDYHSELNMSSLELGDSALYFCASSPGGALFEKLFFGSGTQLSVL.

The CDR3 loop is CASSKLQGQNTEAFF. The CDR3 DNA is TGTGCCAGCAGTAAACTACAGGGCCAGAACACTGAAGCTTTCTTT. The chain joins TRBV6-1 to TRBJ1-1, with D possibly matching TRBD1 (6 bases). The CDR3 is 15 amino acids. In germline, CDR1 is MNHNS, CDR2 SASEGT. Trimming took off 5 bases at V and 1 base at J, with 14 bases between the two ends.

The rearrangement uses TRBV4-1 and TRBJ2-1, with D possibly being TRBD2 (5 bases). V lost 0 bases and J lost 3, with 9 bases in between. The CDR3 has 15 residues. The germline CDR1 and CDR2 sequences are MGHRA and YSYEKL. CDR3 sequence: CASSQDWGDYNEQFF. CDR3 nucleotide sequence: TGCGCCAGCAGCCAAGATTGGGGAGACTACAATGAGCAGTTCTTC.

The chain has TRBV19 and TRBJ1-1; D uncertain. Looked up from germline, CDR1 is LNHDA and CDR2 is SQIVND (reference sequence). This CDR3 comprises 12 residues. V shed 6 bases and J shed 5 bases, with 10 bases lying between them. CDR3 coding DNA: TGTGCCAGTAGAAATGGGGTTACTGAAGCTTTCTTT. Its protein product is CASRNGVTEAFF.

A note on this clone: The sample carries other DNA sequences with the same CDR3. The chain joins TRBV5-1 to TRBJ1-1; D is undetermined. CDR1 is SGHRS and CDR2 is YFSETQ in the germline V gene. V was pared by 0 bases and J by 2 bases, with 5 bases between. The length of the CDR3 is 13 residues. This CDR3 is CASSLGGNTEAFF. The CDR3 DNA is TGCGCCAGCAGCTTGGGGGGTAACACTGAAGCTTTCTTT.

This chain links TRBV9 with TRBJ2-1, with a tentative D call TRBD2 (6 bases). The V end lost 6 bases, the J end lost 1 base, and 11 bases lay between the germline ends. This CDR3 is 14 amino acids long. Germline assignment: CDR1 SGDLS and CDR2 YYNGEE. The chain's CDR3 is CASNGGESYNEQFF. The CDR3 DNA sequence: TGTGCCAGCAACGGAGGGGAGTCCTACAATGAGCAGTTCTTC.

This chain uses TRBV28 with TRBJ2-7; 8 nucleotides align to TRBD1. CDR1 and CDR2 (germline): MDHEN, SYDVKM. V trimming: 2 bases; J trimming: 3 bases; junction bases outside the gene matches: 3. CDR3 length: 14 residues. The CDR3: CASSLAGGDYEQYF. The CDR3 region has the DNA TGTGCCAGCAGTTTAGCAGGGGGCGACTACGAGCAGTACTTC.

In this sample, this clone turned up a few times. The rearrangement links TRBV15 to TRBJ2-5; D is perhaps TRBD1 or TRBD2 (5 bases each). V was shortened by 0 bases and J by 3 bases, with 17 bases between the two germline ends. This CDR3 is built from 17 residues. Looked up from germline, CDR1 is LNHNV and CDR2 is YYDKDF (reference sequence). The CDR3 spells CATSRDRPRGNKETQYF. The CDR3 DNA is TGTGCCACCAGCAGAGATCGCCCCCGGGGCAATAAAGAGACCCAGTACTTC.

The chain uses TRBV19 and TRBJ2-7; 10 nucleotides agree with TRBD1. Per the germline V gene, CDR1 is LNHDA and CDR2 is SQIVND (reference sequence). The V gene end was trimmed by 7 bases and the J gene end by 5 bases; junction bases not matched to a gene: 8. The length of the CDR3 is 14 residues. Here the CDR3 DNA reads TGTGCCAGTAATTTTGGGACAGGGGTCGACGAGCAGTACTTC. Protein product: CASNFGTGVDEQYF.

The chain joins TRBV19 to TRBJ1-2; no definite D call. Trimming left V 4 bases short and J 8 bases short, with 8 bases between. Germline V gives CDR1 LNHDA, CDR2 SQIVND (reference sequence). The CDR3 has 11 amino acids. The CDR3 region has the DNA TGTGCCAGTAGTACCTCTGGGGGCTACACCTTC. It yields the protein CASSTSGGYTF. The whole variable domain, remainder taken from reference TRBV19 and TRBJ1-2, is DGGITQSPKYLFRKEGQNVTLSCEQNLNHDAMYWYRQDPGQGLRLIYYSQIVNDFQKGDIAEGYSVSREKKESFPLTVTSAQKNPTAFYLCASSTSGGYTFGSGTRLTVV.

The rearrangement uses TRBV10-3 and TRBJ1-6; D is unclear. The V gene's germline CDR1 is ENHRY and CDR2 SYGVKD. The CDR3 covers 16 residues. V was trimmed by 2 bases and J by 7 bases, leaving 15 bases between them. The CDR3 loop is CAISEKDAESNSPLHF. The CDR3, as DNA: TGTGCCATCAGTGAGAAGGACGCCGAGAGCAATTCACCCCTCCACTTT.